The TCR beta chain under discussion was sequenced for a study of T cells expressing NK-cell markers. One entry per CDR3 protein, without DNA, is what TCRdb gives after re-calling the 5' RACE reads. This sample's table has some 140,000 distinct CDR3 sequences. Sample: blood T cells: a sorted CD56 or NKG2C T cell subset, CD4+ or CD8+ T cells, or bulk PBMC T cells (not recorded which). This receptor was identified in a woman aged 45-65 years in good health.

The CDR3: CASSPLTGRANTGELFF. The chain links TRBV18 to TRBJ2-2; the TCRdb D gene call, TRBD2, has no DNA to confirm it. The CDR3 sequence is 17 residues long. In germline, CDR1 is KGHSH, CDR2 LQKENI.